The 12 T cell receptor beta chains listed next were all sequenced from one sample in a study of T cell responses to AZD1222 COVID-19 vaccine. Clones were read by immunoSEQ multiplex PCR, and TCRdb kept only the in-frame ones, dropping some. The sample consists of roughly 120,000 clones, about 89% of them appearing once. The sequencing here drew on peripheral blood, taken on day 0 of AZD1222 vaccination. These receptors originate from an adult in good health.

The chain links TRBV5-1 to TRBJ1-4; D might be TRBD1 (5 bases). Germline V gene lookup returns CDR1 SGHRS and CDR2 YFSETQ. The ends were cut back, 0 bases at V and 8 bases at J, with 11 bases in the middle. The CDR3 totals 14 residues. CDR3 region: CASSLGGDGEKLFF. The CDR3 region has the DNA TGCGCCAGCAGCTTGGGTGGGGACGGGGAAAAACTGTTTTTT.

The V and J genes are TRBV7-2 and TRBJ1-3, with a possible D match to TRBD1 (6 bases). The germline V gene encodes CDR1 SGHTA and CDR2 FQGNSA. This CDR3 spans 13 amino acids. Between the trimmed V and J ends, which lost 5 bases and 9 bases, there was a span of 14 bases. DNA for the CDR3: TGTGCCAGCAGCAGGGACAATTCGGGCACCATATATTTT. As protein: CASSRDNSGTIYF.

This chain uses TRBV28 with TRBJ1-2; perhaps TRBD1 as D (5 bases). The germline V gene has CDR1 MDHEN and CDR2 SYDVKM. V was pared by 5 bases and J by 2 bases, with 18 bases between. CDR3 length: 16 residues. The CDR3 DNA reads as TGTGCCAGCAGTACCCCGGGAGGGGTTGGGAACTATGGCTACACCTTC. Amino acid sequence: CASSTPGGVGNYGYTF.

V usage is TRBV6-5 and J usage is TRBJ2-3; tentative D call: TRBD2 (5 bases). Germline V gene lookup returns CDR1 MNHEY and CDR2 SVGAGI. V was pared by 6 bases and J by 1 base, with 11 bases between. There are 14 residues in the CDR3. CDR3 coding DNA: TGTGCCAGCAGGAGGGAGAGGGGCACAGATACGCAGTATTTT. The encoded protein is CASRRERGTDTQYF.

The chain's CDR3 is CASSYPGLANIQYF. DNA of the CDR3: TGTGCCAGCAGTTACCCCGGACTAGCTAACATTCAGTACTTC. V usage is TRBV6-2 or TRBV6-3 and J usage is TRBJ2-4, with 8 bases identical to TRBD2. The germline V gene has CDR1 MNHEY and CDR2 SVGEGT. The ends lost 2 bases at V and 7 bases at J; junction bases unmatched: 4. This CDR3 has 14 amino acids.

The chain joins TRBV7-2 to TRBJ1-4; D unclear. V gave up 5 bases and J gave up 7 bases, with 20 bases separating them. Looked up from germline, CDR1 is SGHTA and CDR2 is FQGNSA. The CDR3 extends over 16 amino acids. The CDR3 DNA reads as TGTGCCAGCAGCCTACGAAGACCGCGGTCTTCTGAAAAACTGTTTTTT. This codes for CASSLRRPRSSEKLFF.

CDR3 protein: CASRGTGTDTQYF. The CDR3 coding sequence is TGTGCCAGTAGGGGGACAGGCACAGATACGCAGTATTTT. V gene TRBV19 combines with J gene TRBJ2-3, with 7 bases lining up with TRBD1. V was clipped by 6 bases and J by 1 base; unmatched bases: 1. CDR3 length equals 13 residues. Germline CDR1 and CDR2: LNHDA and SQIVND (reference sequence).

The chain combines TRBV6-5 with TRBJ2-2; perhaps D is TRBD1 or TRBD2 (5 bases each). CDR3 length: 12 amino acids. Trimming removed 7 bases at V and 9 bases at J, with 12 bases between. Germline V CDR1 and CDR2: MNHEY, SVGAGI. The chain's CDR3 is CASNPRERELFF. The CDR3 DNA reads TGTGCCAGCAACCCCAGGGAGAGGGAGCTGTTTTTT.

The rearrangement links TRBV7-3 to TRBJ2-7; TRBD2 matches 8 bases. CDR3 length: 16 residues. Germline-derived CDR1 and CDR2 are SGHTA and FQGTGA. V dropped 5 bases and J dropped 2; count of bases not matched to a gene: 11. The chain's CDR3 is CASSQQATSGPYEQYF. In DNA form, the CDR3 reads TGTGCCAGCAGCCAGCAAGCCACTAGCGGCCCCTACGAGCAGTACTTC.

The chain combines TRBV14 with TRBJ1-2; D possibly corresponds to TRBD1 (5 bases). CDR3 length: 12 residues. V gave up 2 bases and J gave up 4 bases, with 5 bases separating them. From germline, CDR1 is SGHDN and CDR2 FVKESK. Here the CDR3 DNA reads TGTGCCAGCAGCCAACAGGGCTATGGCTACACCTTC. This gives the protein CASSQQGYGYTF.

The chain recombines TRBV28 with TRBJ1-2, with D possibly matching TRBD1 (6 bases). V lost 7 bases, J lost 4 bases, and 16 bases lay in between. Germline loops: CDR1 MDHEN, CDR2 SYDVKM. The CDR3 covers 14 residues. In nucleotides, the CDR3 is TGTGCCAGCACCCGATGGGACATCGGCTATGGCTACACCTTC. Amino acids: CASTRWDIGYGYTF.

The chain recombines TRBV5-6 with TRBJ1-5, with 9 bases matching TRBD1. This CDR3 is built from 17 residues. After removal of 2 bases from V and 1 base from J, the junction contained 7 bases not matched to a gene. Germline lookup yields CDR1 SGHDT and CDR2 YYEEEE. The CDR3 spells CASSLDRGEMSNQPQHF. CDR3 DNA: TGTGCCAGCAGCTTAGACAGGGGGGAAATGAGCAATCAGCCCCAGCATTTT.